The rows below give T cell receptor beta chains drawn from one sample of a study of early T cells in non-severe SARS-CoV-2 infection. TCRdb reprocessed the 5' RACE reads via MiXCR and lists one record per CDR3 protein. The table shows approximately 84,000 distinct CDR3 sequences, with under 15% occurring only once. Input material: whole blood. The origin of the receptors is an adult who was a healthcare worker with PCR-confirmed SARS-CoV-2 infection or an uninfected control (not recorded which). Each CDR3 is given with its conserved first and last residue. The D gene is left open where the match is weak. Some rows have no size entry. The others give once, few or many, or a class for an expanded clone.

CDR3 DNA: TGTGCCAGCAGCTTTGGACACTACAATGAGCAGTTCTTC
CDR3 protein: CASSFGHYNEQFF
V gene: TRBV11-2
J gene: TRBJ2-1
D gene: -
clone size: many

CDR3 DNA: TGCAGTGCTCCAACGACGGTATACGCAACTAATGAAAAACTGTTTTTT
CDR3 protein: CSAPTTVYATNEKLFF
V gene: TRBV20-1
J gene: TRBJ1-4
D gene: -
clone size: few

CDR3 DNA: TGCAGCGTTAGAATCAGGACAGGTCGCCGGGGGAATGAAGCTTTCTTT
CDR3 protein: CSVRIRTGRRGNEAFF
V gene: TRBV29-1
J gene: TRBJ1-1
D gene: TRBD1
clone size: -

CDR3 DNA: TGTGCCAGCAGTCCGACGGAAAAGATACAAGAGACCCAGTACTTC
CDR3 protein: CASSPTEKIQETQYF
V gene: TRBV12-3/TRBV12-4
J gene: TRBJ2-5
D gene: -
clone size: few

CDR3 DNA: TGTGCCAGCAGCTTGGGCGACAGGGGAGGTGGAGATACGCAGTATTTT
CDR3 protein: CASSLGDRGGGDTQYF
V gene: TRBV5-4
J gene: TRBJ2-3
D gene: TRBD1
clone size: many

CDR3 DNA: TGCAGCGTTGAAAGGGGGGCGAACACTGAAGCTTTCTTT
CDR3 protein: CSVERGANTEAFF
V gene: TRBV29-1
J gene: TRBJ1-1
D gene: -
clone size: -

CDR3 DNA: TGTGCCAGCTCACCGACACCTAACTACGAGCAGTACTTC
CDR3 protein: CASSPTPNYEQYF
V gene: TRBV18
J gene: TRBJ2-7
D gene: -
clone size: -

CDR3 DNA: TGTGCCAGCTCACCTCTGGGACAGGGAGTTGCAGATACGCAGTATTTT
CDR3 protein: CASSPLGQGVADTQYF
V gene: TRBV18
J gene: TRBJ2-3
D gene: TRBD1
clone size: -

CDR3 DNA: TGTGCCACCAGCACGTCTAATGGCTACACCTTC
CDR3 protein: CATSTSNGYTF
V gene: TRBV24-1
J gene: TRBJ1-2
D gene: -
clone size: few

CDR3 DNA: TGTGCCATCAGTGCTAGCGGGAGCTCCTACAATGAGCAGTTCTTC
CDR3 protein: CAISASGSSYNEQFF
V gene: TRBV10-3
J gene: TRBJ2-1
D gene: TRBD2
clone size: many

CDR3 DNA: TGTGCCAGCGATTGGGGGGCGAGCACAGATACGCAGTATTTT
CDR3 protein: CASDWGASTDTQYF
V gene: TRBV7-9
J gene: TRBJ2-3
D gene: -
clone size: -

CDR3 DNA: TGTGCCAGCAGTTTGGCAGCGTTGGAGCCCCAGCATTTT
CDR3 protein: CASSLAALEPQHF
V gene: TRBV12-3/TRBV12-4
J gene: TRBJ1-5
D gene: -
clone size: -

CDR3 DNA: TGTGCCAGCAGTAGAAAAATAGCGGGAGGGCCCCCAGATACGCAGTATTTT
CDR3 protein: CASSRKIAGGPPDTQYF
V gene: TRBV12-3/TRBV12-4
J gene: TRBJ2-3
D gene: TRBD2
clone size: few

CDR3 DNA: TGTGCCAGCAGCAACCGAGATATGTACTATGGCTACACCTTC
CDR3 protein: CASSNRDMYYGYTF
V gene: TRBV21-1
J gene: TRBJ1-2
D gene: -
clone size: -

CDR3 DNA: TGCGCCAGCAGCCCTGCCGGAAGCTCTCCCTACGAGCAGTACTTC
CDR3 protein: CASSPAGSSPYEQYF
V gene: TRBV5-1
J gene: TRBJ2-7
D gene: -
clone size: few

CDR3 DNA: TGTGCCATCCCACGGGGCGGGAGTGGTGAGCAGTTCTTC
CDR3 protein: CAIPRGGSGEQFF
V gene: TRBV28
J gene: TRBJ2-1
D gene: TRBD2
clone size: few

CDR3 DNA: TGCAGTGCTAGGGGCTCCCCAGGCAAAAACATTCAGTACTTC
CDR3 protein: CSARGSPGKNIQYF
V gene: TRBV20-1
J gene: TRBJ2-4
D gene: -
clone size: few

CDR3 DNA: TGCAGTGCCCGAAAGGACGGAGCGGCAGATACGCAGTATTTT
CDR3 protein: CSARKDGAADTQYF
V gene: TRBV20-1
J gene: TRBJ2-3
D gene: -
clone size: many

CDR3 DNA: TGTGCCAGCAGCTTAGTTCCCACTAGCGGAACCTCCTACGAGCAGTACTTC
CDR3 protein: CASSLVPTSGTSYEQYF
V gene: TRBV11-1
J gene: TRBJ2-7
D gene: TRBD2
clone size: -

CDR3 DNA: TGTGCCAGCAGTCCACGGGGACGGCCGAACTATGGCTACACCTTC
CDR3 protein: CASSPRGRPNYGYTF
V gene: TRBV12-3/TRBV12-4
J gene: TRBJ1-2
D gene: -
clone size: few

CDR3 DNA: TGCGCCAGCAGCTTGGAGTGGCAGAATGAAGCTTTCTTT
CDR3 protein: CASSLEWQNEAFF
V gene: TRBV5-1
J gene: TRBJ1-1
D gene: -
clone size: many

CDR3 DNA: TGTGCCAGCAGGGCCGCCCCGGGTACTAGCGGAACAGATACGCAGTATTTT
CDR3 protein: CASRAAPGTSGTDTQYF
V gene: TRBV6-1
J gene: TRBJ2-3
D gene: TRBD2
clone size: -

CDR3 DNA: TGTGCCAGCAGTCCGACAGTCAACTATGGCTACACCTTC
CDR3 protein: CASSPTVNYGYTF
V gene: TRBV28
J gene: TRBJ1-2
D gene: -
clone size: -

CDR3 DNA: TGCGCCAGCAGCCCCCCAGGGCAGTCACAAGAGACCCAGTACTTC
CDR3 protein: CASSPPGQSQETQYF
V gene: TRBV4-1
J gene: TRBJ2-5
D gene: -
clone size: many

CDR3 DNA: TGTGCCAGGGACCGGGGGAACACTGAAGCTTTCTTT
CDR3 protein: CARDRGNTEAFF
V gene: TRBV2
J gene: TRBJ1-1
D gene: -
clone size: few

CDR3 DNA: TGTGCCAGCAGCGTAGAGGGAGGGGGCCAAAGCACAGATACGCAGTATTTT
CDR3 protein: CASSVEGGGQSTDTQYF
V gene: TRBV9
J gene: TRBJ2-3
D gene: -
clone size: few

CDR3 DNA: TGTGCCAGCAGCGCCTCGACTAGCGGGAGGATGGTAGGGAATGAGCAGTTCTTC
CDR3 protein: CASSASTSGRMVGNEQFF
V gene: TRBV9
J gene: TRBJ2-1
D gene: TRBD2
clone size: many

CDR3 DNA: TGTGCCAGCAGTTACTCGATTAACCAGCCCCAGCATTTT
CDR3 protein: CASSYSINQPQHF
V gene: TRBV6-5
J gene: TRBJ1-5
D gene: -
clone size: many

CDR3 DNA: TGTGCCAGCTCACCAGGTTTCGGGGCTCTCCTGGAGCAGTACTTC
CDR3 protein: CASSPGFGALLEQYF
V gene: TRBV18
J gene: TRBJ2-7
D gene: -
clone size: many

CDR3 DNA: TGCGCCAGCAGCTTTTCCCCGGGGACAGGGGATGAAAAACTGTTTTTT
CDR3 protein: CASSFSPGTGDEKLFF
V gene: TRBV5-1
J gene: TRBJ1-4
D gene: TRBD1
clone size: many

CDR3 DNA: TGTGCCAGCAGCTTAGGTTATAGCGGGAGCACAGATACGCAGTATTTT
CDR3 protein: CASSLGYSGSTDTQYF
V gene: TRBV11-3
J gene: TRBJ2-3
D gene: TRBD2
clone size: -

CDR3 DNA: TGCGCCAGCAGCCCCCTATTGTTTACGGCGAACAGGGAAGCTTTCTTT
CDR3 protein: CASSPLLFTANREAFF
V gene: TRBV4-1
J gene: TRBJ1-1
D gene: -
clone size: few

CDR3 DNA: TGTGCCAGCAGCGTAAGACAGGGGGCAGACTATGGCTACACCTTC
CDR3 protein: CASSVRQGADYGYTF
V gene: TRBV7-3
J gene: TRBJ1-2
D gene: TRBD1
clone size: few

CDR3 DNA: TGTGCCAGCAGCCAAGAGGCACATTTCTATGGCTACACCTTC
CDR3 protein: CASSQEAHFYGYTF
V gene: TRBV3-1
J gene: TRBJ1-2
D gene: -
clone size: many

CDR3 DNA: TGCGCCAGCAGCAATAGACCCCTTGAGACCCAGTACTTC
CDR3 protein: CASSNRPLETQYF
V gene: TRBV5-1
J gene: TRBJ2-5
D gene: -
clone size: few

CDR3 DNA: TGTGCCAGCAGCCTTCCTAGCGGGGGGGGCAATGAGCAGTTCTTC
CDR3 protein: CASSLPSGGGNEQFF
V gene: TRBV2
J gene: TRBJ2-1
D gene: TRBD2
clone size: many

CDR3 DNA: TGTGCCAGCAGCCAGGACGAGGACACTGAAGCTTTCTTT
CDR3 protein: CASSQDEDTEAFF
V gene: TRBV7-3
J gene: TRBJ1-1
D gene: -
clone size: -